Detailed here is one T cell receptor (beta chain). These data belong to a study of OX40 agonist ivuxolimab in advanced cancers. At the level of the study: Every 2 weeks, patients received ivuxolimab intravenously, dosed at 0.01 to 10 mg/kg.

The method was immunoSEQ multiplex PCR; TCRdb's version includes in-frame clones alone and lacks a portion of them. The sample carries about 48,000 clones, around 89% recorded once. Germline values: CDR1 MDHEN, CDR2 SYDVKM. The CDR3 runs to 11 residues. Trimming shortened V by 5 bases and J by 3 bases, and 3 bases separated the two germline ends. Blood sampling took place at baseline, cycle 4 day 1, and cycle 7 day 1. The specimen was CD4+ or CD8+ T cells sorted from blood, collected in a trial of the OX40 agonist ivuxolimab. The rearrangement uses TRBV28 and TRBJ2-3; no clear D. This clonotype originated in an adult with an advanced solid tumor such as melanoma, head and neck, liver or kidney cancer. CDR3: CASSTTDTQYF. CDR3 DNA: TGTGCCAGCAGTACAACAGATACGCAGTATTTT.